Here is one TCR beta chain with its context. The sample is drawn from a study of blood T cell repertoires in COVID-19. In the original processing: The assay estimated nucleated cells by amplifying reference gene primers. Clones were read by immunoSEQ multiplex PCR, and TCRdb kept only the in-frame ones, dropping some. That table supplies the V and J calls and clone size; D and trimming were determined from the DNA. The sample has 190,000 or so clones, around four fifths seen once. The V gene's germline CDR1 is SGHTA and CDR2 FQGNSA. This CDR3 is built from 14 residues. J lost 1 base, V lost 5 bases, and 3 bases had no gene match.

The chain joins TRBV7-2 to TRBJ2-5; 8 nucleotides agree with TRBD1. The sequence came from a woman older than 75 with active or convalescent COVID-19. What was sequenced was peripheral blood. CDR3 sequence: CASSQGTGQETQYF. CDR3 nucleotides: TGTGCCAGCAGCCAAGGGACAGGCCAAGAGACCCAGTACTTC.